The 12 T cell receptor beta chains below all came from one sample that was sequenced in a study of shared clonotypes between healthy human individuals (dated by TCRdb to about 2020). Library preparation was by the immunoSEQ multiplex PCR assay. TCRdb limited this immuneACCESS table to in-frame rearrangements with V and J called. A share of clones is missing; checked studies link under half to unresolved V genes, and the rest is unexplained. The sample has some 660,000 clones on record, about 80% of them singletons. The ten largest clones take up 1.5% to 2% of the sample. The sequenced sample was memory CD4+ T cells sorted from blood. Sample cell subset or site, as interpreted from the label and publication: CD45RA-negative fraction. The receptors come from a woman younger than 45 in good health.

This clone is a singleton in its sample. The chain recombines TRBV6-5 with TRBJ2-5, with TRBD1 matching over 8 bases. The CDR3 totals 16 residues. The germline CDR1 and CDR2 sequences are MNHEY and SVGAGI. The V and J ends lost 2 bases and 2 bases, in that order; junction bases with no gene match: 7. In DNA form, the CDR3 reads TGTGCCAGCAGTTACGGTCCAGGGGGCCGTCAAGAGACCCAGTACTTC. Translated: CASSYGPGGRQETQYF.

This chain uses TRBV6-6 with TRBJ1-1, with unresolved D. Trimming cost V 5 bases and J 5 bases, with 12 bases left between them. CDR1 MNHNY and CDR2 SVGAGI come from the germline V gene (reference sequence). There are 13 residues in the CDR3. The CDR3 DNA sequence: TGTGCCAGCAGTCGGCAAACGAAGACTGAAGCTTTCTTT. This translates into CASSRQTKTEAFF.

The chain recombines TRBV7-9 with TRBJ1-1; no clear D. V was clipped by 0 bases and J by 4 bases, with 9 bases between them. This CDR3 is built from 14 residues. CDR1 is SEHNR, CDR2 FQNEAQ, per germline (reference sequence). As DNA, the CDR3 is TGTGCCAGCAGCTTAGCAGGCCACGCCACTGAAGCTTTCTTT. Encoded protein: CASSLAGHATEAFF.

This rearrangement joins TRBV11-3 to TRBJ2-1; the D gene could be TRBD1 or TRBD2 (5 bases each). Between the trimmed V and J ends, which lost 3 bases and 6 bases, there was a span of 15 bases. This CDR3 comprises 15 residues. Germline loops: CDR1 SGHNT, CDR2 YENEEA. The DNA of the CDR3 is TGTGCCAGCAGCTTCCTCCCAGGGACGCGCAATGAGCAGTTCTTC. The encoded protein is CASSFLPGTRNEQFF.

The V and J genes are TRBV6-6 and TRBJ1-4; unclear D gene. This CDR3 has 10 residues. V was cut by 8 bases and J by 11 bases, with 9 bases left in between. The germline V gene has CDR1 MNHNY and CDR2 SVGAGI (reference sequence). The CDR3 spells CASGREKLFF. The CDR3 DNA reads TGTGCCAGCGGCCGGGAGAAACTGTTTTTT.

The rearrangement links TRBV19 to TRBJ2-2; D is possibly TRBD1 (6 bases). Germline lookup yields CDR1 LNHDA and CDR2 SQIVND (reference sequence). The CDR3 has 13 amino acids. Trimming shortened V by 7 bases and J by 5 bases, and 11 bases separated the two germline ends. CDR3 nucleotide sequence: TGTGCCAGTACTTCAGGGGAGACCGGGGAGCTGTTTTTT. Translated: CASTSGETGELFF.

This clone has a handful of counts. The rearrangement joins TRBV6-1 to TRBJ2-7; 9 bases agree with TRBD2. The CDR3 loop spans 14 amino acids. Germline V gene sequence: CDR1 MNHNS, CDR2 SASEGT. Trimming removed 11 bases from V and 2 bases from J; junction bases left unmatched: 10. The CDR3 protein is CAGGTAGGAYEQYF. In DNA, the CDR3 is TGTGCCGGCGGGACGGCGGGAGGGGCCTACGAGCAGTACTTC.

This clone has only a few counts. The rearrangement links TRBV4-2 to TRBJ2-1; D uncertain. The V gene lost 0 bases and the J gene lost 4 bases, with 13 bases spanning the gap. CDR1 and CDR2 (germline): LGHNA, YNFKEQ. This CDR3 region has 16 residues. As DNA, the CDR3 is TGTGCCAGCAGCCAAGATCTCACTAACACTTACAATGAGCAGTTCTTC. The encoded protein is CASSQDLTNTYNEQFF.

This chain joins TRBV28 and TRBJ2-7, with 7 bases identical to TRBD2. Germline V gives CDR1 MDHEN, CDR2 SYDVKM. The V segment lost 7 bases and the J segment 5 bases; nucleotides outside the gene matches: 14. The CDR3 sequence is 15 residues long. The CDR3 region is CASNTVGRERNEQYF. The CDR3 nucleotides read TGTGCCAGCAACACCGTCGGGCGGGAGCGGAACGAGCAGTACTTC.

The gene calls are TRBV4-1 and TRBJ2-5; 7 nucleotides align to TRBD2. The J call is uncertain, as TRBJ2-7 better fits the DNA end. CDR1 MGHRA and CDR2 YSYEKL come from the germline V gene. There are 15 residues in the CDR3. This chain's CDR3 is CASSPRLAEAYEQYF. In DNA form, the CDR3 reads TGCGCCAGCAGCCCTAGACTAGCAGAGGCCTACGAGCAGTACTTC.

The chain is built from TRBV11-2 and TRBJ2-5, with D tentatively TRBD1 (5 bases). Trimming removed 2 bases at V and 5 bases at J, with 12 bases between. CDR1 SGHAT and CDR2 FQNNGV come from the germline V gene. This CDR3 region has 14 residues. The CDR3 DNA reads as TGTGCCAGCAGCTTAACCGTGGGGCGGGAGACCCAGTACTTC. This encodes CASSLTVGRETQYF.

In regard to this clone: This specimen includes other DNA sequences encoding the same CDR3. The V and J genes are TRBV9 and TRBJ2-2; no clear D gene. The V end lost 0 bases, the J end lost 3 bases, and 3 bases lay between the germline ends. CDR1 SGDLS and CDR2 YYNGEE come from the germline V gene. The CDR3 length is 13 residues. The CDR3 region is CASSVVYTGELFF. The CDR3, as DNA: TGTGCCAGCAGCGTAGTATACACCGGGGAGCTGTTTTTT.